The 4 T cell receptor beta chains given below trace back to one sample, sequenced in a study of beta chain features in type 1 diabetes. Study outcomes and limitations: Across all four CD4+ subsets, people with type 1 diabetes showed modestly shorter TCRB CDR3s.

Sequenced material consisted of expressed TCRB transcripts (all of the isolated RNA was reverse transcribed). Libraries were prepared by immunoSEQ multiplex PCR; TCRdb keeps only in-frame clonotypes and omits some of them. The table has over 650,000 clones, around 15% seen once. These receptors' antigens are unknown. The source material was naive CD4+ T cells from blood. All receptors come from a man aged 18 to 30 with type 1 diabetes.

The CDR3 protein is CASSLAERRNTGELFF. The CDR3 DNA reads TGCGCCAGCAGCTTGGCCGAGCGGAGGAACACCGGGGAGCTGTTTTTT. This chain joins TRBV5-1 and TRBJ2-2, with a tentative D call TRBD2 (5 bases). This CDR3 contains 16 residues. Looked up from germline, CDR1 is SGHRS and CDR2 is YFSETQ. Trimming stripped 0 bases from V and 1 base from J, with 10 bases between.

This clone has just a few counts. The CDR3 region is CASSLPGGLVKGKLFF. The CDR3 nucleotides read TGCGCCAGCAGCCTTCCCGGCGGGTTAGTAAAAGGAAAACTGTTTTTT. The chain has TRBV4-3 and TRBJ1-4, with D unresolved. The CDR3 sequence is 16 residues long. Trimming shortened V by 4 bases and J by 10 bases, and 22 bases separated the two germline ends. Germline V lookup: CDR1 LGHNA, CDR2 YSLEER.

This chain links TRBV29-1 with TRBJ2-7, with 9 nucleotides matching TRBD1. V gave up 4 bases and J gave up 3 bases; unmatched junction bases: 10. CDR3 length: 15 residues. The germline gives CDR1 SQVTM, CDR2 ANQGSEA. Here the CDR3 reads CSVAPKQGAGYEQYF. The DNA for the CDR3 is TGCAGCGTTGCCCCGAAACAGGGGGCAGGCTACGAGCAGTACTTC.

The chain uses TRBV29-1 and TRBJ1-1; D gene unclear. The ends were cut back, 8 bases at V and 3 bases at J, with 22 bases in the middle. Per the germline V gene, CDR1 is SQVTM and CDR2 is ANQGSEA. This CDR3 is built from 15 residues. CDR3 sequence: CSPWEVSWRDTEAFF. CDR3 DNA: TGCAGCCCGTGGGAAGTCTCCTGGAGGGACACTGAAGCTTTCTTT.